This TCR beta chain was profiled in a study of blood T cells in healthy people across ages. Study-level findings and limits: Age brought a roughly linear fall in TCR beta diversity measured per million T cells.

A J-beta primer mix and a sample-barcoded 5' primer were used in a second PCR of roughly 6 to 11 cycles. Every cDNA molecule carried a tag from a template-switch adaptor bearing 12 random nucleotides. TCRdb independently ran MiXCR on the 5' RACE reads; one entry per CDR3 protein. The table includes 450,000 to 700,000 distinct CDR3 sequences, about 25% detected once. Many counts were recorded for this clonotype. Antigen unknown. The germline V gene encodes CDR1 SQVTM and CDR2 ANQGSEA. Trimming removed 3 bases at V and 8 bases at J, with 19 bases between. The CDR3 is 14 amino acids. This sequence joins TRBV29-1 and TRBJ1-2, with a tentative D call TRBD1 (6 bases). The receptor was isolated from a woman in her seventies in good health. Source material: blood. The CDR3 spells CSVDGGRGFEGYTF. The CDR3 nucleotides are TGCAGCGTTGATGGGGGGCGAGGGTTCGAAGGCTACACCTTC.